This TCR beta chain was obtained from a study of cytomegalovirus exposure and HLA in healthy donors (dated by TCRdb to about 2017). For context, the study as a whole: In an earlier analysis of roughly 500 of the donors, around 300 Gb of sequence data and 100 million or so unique TCR beta sequences from about 179 million T cells were reported. Roughly 300 gigabases of sequencing data and some 85 million unique TCR sequences were included in an early release covering roughly 600 HLA-typed donors. Of the roughly 400 genotyped donors, around 81% fell in the genetic ancestry cluster associated with self-reported Caucasian donors. The study was designed to test whether signatures of past pathogen exposure could be identified by cataloging public T cell receptors. The study used immunosequencing to profile the T cell repertoires of 666 subjects and linked those repertoires to cytomegalovirus serostatus. A separate validation cohort of roughly 120 different subjects was used in addition to the approximately 700-subject first cohort. The study combined high-throughput TCR immunosequencing, statistical association of individual TCRs with disease status, and machine learning to predict cytomegalovirus infection status. To study patterns of TCR occurrence, a later analysis re-analyzed previously published TCR beta repertoires from around 670 donors and added high-resolution HLA genotyping. Rather than drawing on any new phenotypic data, the later analysis identified candidate immune exposures from TCR beta sequences and the way those sequences occurred across donors. An earlier analysis of 587 of the donors used high-throughput TCR beta sequencing to judge whether each TCR beta V gene segment behaved as functional or pseudogenic. Alongside the repertoire data, information on donor age, sex, ethnicity and CMV serostatus was compiled. A later genetic analysis used genome-wide SNP genotypes for about 55% of the 666 donors, treating that subset as a discovery cohort. Every repertoire in the discovery cohort had been generated on one and the same sequencing platform. Both class I and class II loci were covered by HLA typing, at four-digit resolution. Typing coverage varied by locus: roughly 629-630 donors for A, B, C, DRB1 and DQB1; 522 for DQA1; over 600 for DPA1; about 450 for DPB1. A handful of DR-DQ haplotypes were handled as single units for association and clustering because linkage in the cohort was strong. Among 300 to 500 genotyped donors of the cohort, an average of about 220,000 unique TCR beta nucleotide sequences was sequenced per donor, of which approximately 19% were non-productive. General conclusions and limits of the study: A later analysis associated 15,000 to 20,000 TCR beta sequences with specific HLA alleles at a false discovery rate of 0.05. A cluster of highly shared sequence variants was judged likely to be a technical artifact of the sequencing pipeline. Strong co-occurrence of HLA alleles, especially DR and DQ, made assigning TCR associations to individual alleles difficult. Because HLA typing was missing for some donors at each locus, association tests included only the typed subset. Three of the identified cytomegalovirus-associated TCR beta chains were confirmed in vitro to be specific for cytomegalovirus antigens. Across donors, most TCR sequences were observed very rarely, whereas some public TCRs were present in many individuals. A further reported finding was that TCR beta sequences accurately predicted the HLA-A and HLA-B alleles for most subjects in the first cohort. In a later analysis, TCR association rates were found to vary across HLA loci, with the most associated TCRs seen for DRB1 alleles and the fewest for HLA-C alleles. For the cohort, immune exposure information was limited to CMV serostatus. The classifier was reported to diagnose cytomegalovirus status with high specificity and sensitivity in both the original cohort and the validation cohort. According to a later genetic analysis, donors in an Asian-associated ancestry cluster had fewer N-insertions in productive TCRs than the approximately 690-donor mean. A total of fewer than 200 TCR beta chains were listed by the study as associated with cytomegalovirus. Correlated functional status among segregating V segments might reflect linkage disequilibrium, but an unknown experimental factor could not be ruled out. The authors suggested that the approach could potentially be extended to other disease states and immunological phenotypes. According to a later analysis, parvovirus B19, influenza, CMV and Epstein-Barr virus appeared linked to several top co-occurrence clusters. Because counts were too low, approximately 18 rarely observed V segments, including chromosome 9 orphons, were excluded from the earlier analysis of fewer than 650 of the donors. Presence/absence analyses assumed roughly uniform sequencing depth across donors, an assumption that may not hold. Most CMV-associated TCR beta chains appeared to be HLA-restricted in a later analysis, and the HLA associations seemed to be driven largely by CMV exposure. In an earlier analysis of a few hundred of the donors, most TCR beta V segments were observed in productive rearrangements about 90% or about 30% of the time, broadly matching IMGT annotations. A later genetic analysis associated a missense DCLRE1C variant with V-gene and J-gene trimming of TCR beta chains, and an independent cohort replicated the association. In a later analysis, HLA-associated TCR beta chains were found to be more clonally expanded and to have lower generation probabilities than equally common non-associated chains. Only TCR beta chains were sequenced in this cohort, and the absence of alpha or paired-chain data limited detectable features. Some IMGT-functional V segments, including TRBV6-2 and TRBV6-3, could not be distinguished by the 87-base-pair reads and were therefore excluded.

Receptor amplification or capture employed the immunoSEQ multiplex PCR assay. For the multiplex PCR, a mixture combining 60 forward primers for TCR Vbeta segments and 13 reverse primers for TCR Jbeta segments was used. Amplification of the CDR3 region of rearranged TCR beta genes was performed with a multiplex PCR assay on genomic DNA. The amplified TCR beta libraries were sequenced on the Illumina HiSeq System as 87-base-pair reads. Processing in the source paper ran as follows. A later analysis tallied some 79 million unique TCR beta chains across the 700 or so repertoires, and some 10 million of those chains were shared by two or more donors. A nearest-neighbor algorithm error-corrected the raw reads and collapsed the reads into unique sequences, merging closely related sequences to remove PCR and sequencing errors. To assign V, D and J gene segments, CDR3 sequences were aligned to IMGT reference sequences. For a sequence to be retained, a match of at least six nucleotides to both a V gene segment and a J gene segment was required. A rearrangement counted as productive if the CDR3 had no stop codons and remained in frame with V and J, and every other rearrangement counted as non-productive. Following IMGT convention, CDR3 was defined as the stretch from the second conserved V-encoded cysteine to the conserved J-encoded phenylalanine. Sequences without an unambiguous match to a single V gene segment were excluded from the earlier analysis of approximately 560 of the donors. An earlier analysis of a few hundred of the donors called V segments functional above 56.7% productive rearrangements and segregating when the between-donor standard deviation exceeded 5%. A statistical classification framework was built for diagnosing cytomegalovirus status from the catalog of TCR beta chain sequences. In a later analysis, V and J genes were assigned by comparing TCR nucleotide sequences against IMGT/GENE-DB human TR gene sequences. Using the TCRdist pipeline, a later analysis assigned CDR3 sequences along with most-parsimonious VDJ recombination scenarios. A later analysis defined each TCR beta chain by its CDR3 amino acid sequence plus V-gene family, and excluded reads lacking a unique V-gene family. To address suspected cross-contamination and a sequencing artifact, a later analysis removed 550 to 750 highly shared, low-generation-probability nucleotide sequences. In a later analysis, a clonal expansion index for each public chain was calculated from normalized within-repertoire ranks of inferred template counts. In a later analysis, generation probabilities were computed with a VDJ recombination model fitted to out-of-frame rearrangements, and the resulting probabilities were checked against IGoR. A later analysis scored TCR-TCR, TCR-HLA and TCR-CMV co-occurrence with hypergeometric tests, applying a repertoire-size bias correction to TCR pairs. In a later analysis, false discovery rates were estimated by permuting HLA or CMV assignments 20 times. In a later analysis, co-occurring TCRs were grouped with DBSCAN, and TCRdist sequence similarity was added when clustering was performed within HLA-allele-positive subsets. Co-occurrence clustering excluded repertoires with fewer than 30,000 or more than 120,000 public chains, plus five with anomalous nucleotide sharing. In TCRdb, the immuneACCESS table is reduced to in-frame sequences with V and J assigned. These tables do not hold every clone; where another copy was compared, an unresolved V gene accounts for under half, and the others remain unexplained. That table furnishes V, J and clone size, whereas the DNA furnished D and trimming. The table for this sample records more than 130,000 clones. Under 3.5% of the sample goes to the ten largest clones.

The cohort was made up of several hundred healthy bone marrow donors. At the time of sampling, every cohort member was nominally healthy, though immune exposures that went unrecorded were likely present. The donor was CMV seronegative and belonged to the group of more than 300 seronegative cohort members. A peripheral blood sample was collected from each donor, and TCR beta sequencing was performed on peripheral blood mononuclear cells. The Qiagen DNeasy Blood Extraction Kit was used to extract genomic DNA from the blood cell samples. Between the V and J ends, shortened by 0 bases and 8 bases respectively, the junction contains 17 bases. Inclusive of the bounding cysteine and phenylalanine, the CDR3 is 15 residues long. Just the 45-base CDR3 DNA is kept, in frame starting at base 1. According to the germline V gene, CDR1 reads SGHDT and CDR2 reads YYEEEE. In the case of this clone: Its antigen is currently not known.

The chain is encoded by TRBV5-6 joined to TRBJ1-2; the D gene is possibly TRBD1, with 5 bases matching. The sample consisted of PBMCs. The sequence derives from a man aged 35 to 55 in good health and CMV-seronegative. Here is the DNA: TGTGCCAGCAGCTTGGCCGTCCCAGGGATCGGCGGCTACACCTTC. It translates to CASSLAVPGIGGYTF.